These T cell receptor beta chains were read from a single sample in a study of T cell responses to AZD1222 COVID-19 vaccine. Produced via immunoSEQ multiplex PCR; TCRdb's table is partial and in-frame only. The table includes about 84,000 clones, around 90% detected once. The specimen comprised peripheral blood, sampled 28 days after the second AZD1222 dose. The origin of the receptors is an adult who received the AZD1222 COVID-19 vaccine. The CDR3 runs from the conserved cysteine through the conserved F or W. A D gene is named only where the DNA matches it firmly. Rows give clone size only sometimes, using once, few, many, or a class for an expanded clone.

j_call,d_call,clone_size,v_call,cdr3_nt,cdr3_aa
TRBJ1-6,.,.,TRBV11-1,TGTGCCAGCAGCTTACAACTGCCCCCGAATTCACCCCTCCACTTT,CASSLQLPPNSPLHF
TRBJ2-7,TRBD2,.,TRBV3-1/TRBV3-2,TGTGCCAGCAGCCAGATACTAGCGGGAGGGGACTACGAGCAGTACTTC,CASSQILAGGDYEQYF
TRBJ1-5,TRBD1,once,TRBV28,TGTGCCAGCGGGACAGCTCATAGCAATCAGCCCCAGCATTTT,CASGTAHSNQPQHF
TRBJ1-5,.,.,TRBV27,TGTGCCAGCCCCAGCAATCAGCCCCAGCATTTT,CASPSNQPQHF
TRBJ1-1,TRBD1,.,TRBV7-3,TGTGCCAGCAGCTTGACAGGGGCTTTGGGCACTGAAGCTTTCTTT,CASSLTGALGTEAFF
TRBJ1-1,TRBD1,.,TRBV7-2,TGTGCCAGCAGCTTAAGACAGGGTTACACTGAAGCTTTCTTT,CASSLRQGYTEAFF
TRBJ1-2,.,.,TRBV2,TGTGCCAGCAGTGAAAGTACACGGTCCTATGGCTACACCTTC,CASSESTRSYGYTF
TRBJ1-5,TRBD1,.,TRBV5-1,TGCGCCAGCAGCCCGGGACAGGGGGCTAGCAATCAGCCCCAGCATTTT,CASSPGQGASNQPQHF
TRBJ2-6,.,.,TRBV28,TGTGCCTCTAAAGTGGGGGCTTCGGGCTCTGGGGCCAACGTCCTGACTTTC,CASKVGASGSGANVLTF
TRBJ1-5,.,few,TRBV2,TGTGCCAGCAGTGTTTCCGGGACACCCAATCAGCCCCAGCATTTT,CASSVSGTPNQPQHF
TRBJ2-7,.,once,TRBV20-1,TGCAGTGCTACAGGAAACTACGAGCAGTACTTC,CSATGNYEQYF
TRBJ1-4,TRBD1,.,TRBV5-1,TGCGCCAGCAGCCCCGGGGAGGGGGCTGGTGATGAAAAACTGTTTTTT,CASSPGEGAGDEKLFF
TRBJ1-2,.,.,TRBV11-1,TGTGCCAGCAGCTTAGTAGGGGACGGCTACACCTTC,CASSLVGDGYTF
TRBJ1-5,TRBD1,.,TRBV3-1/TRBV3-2,TGTGCCAGCGCTCAGGGGGCTAGTAGCAATCAGCCCCAGCATTTT,CASAQGASSNQPQHF
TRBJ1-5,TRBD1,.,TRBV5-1,TGCGCCAGCAGCTTGGGGACAGGGGCCATCTTTAGCAATCAGCCCCAGCATTTT,CASSLGTGAIFSNQPQHF
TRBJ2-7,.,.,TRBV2,TGTGCCAGCCTGGGGGGCGACAGGGACTACGAGCAGTACTTC,CASLGGDRDYEQYF
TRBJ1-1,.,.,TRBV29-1,TGCAGCGTTGAAGCAGGGAACATGAACACTGAAGCTTTCTTT,CSVEAGNMNTEAFF
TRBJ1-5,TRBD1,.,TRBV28,TGTGCCAGCAGTCCCCACCAGGGGGCGAATCAGCCCCAGCATTTT,CASSPHQGANQPQHF
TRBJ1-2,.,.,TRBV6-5,TGTGCCAGCAGTTCCACCATATGGCCGGCTAACTATGGCTACACCTTC,CASSSTIWPANYGYTF
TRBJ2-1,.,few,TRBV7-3,TGTGCCAGCAGCCCCAGACTAGAGGGTGAGCAGTTCTTC,CASSPRLEGEQFF
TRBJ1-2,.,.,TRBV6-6,TGTGCCAGCAGCTCCCGGGGTAGGGATTATGGCTACACCTTC,CASSSRGRDYGYTF
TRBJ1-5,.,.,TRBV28,TGTGCCAGCAGTGTACCGACAAGAGATCAGCCCCAGCATTTT,CASSVPTRDQPQHF
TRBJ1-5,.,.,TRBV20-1,TGCAGTGCTAGTGTGACAACTGACTTCCTTGGACAGCCCCAGCATTTT,CSASVTTDFLGQPQHF
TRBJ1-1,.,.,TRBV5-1,TGCGCCAGCAGCTTAATGGGGGCGAGCACTGAAGCTTTCTTT,CASSLMGASTEAFF
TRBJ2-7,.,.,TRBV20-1,TGCAGTGCTAGACGAATCTACGAGCAGTACTTC,CSARRIYEQYF
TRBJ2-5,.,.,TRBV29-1,TGCAGCGCCCAAAGGGGTTCCCAAGAGACCCAGTACTTC,CSAQRGSQETQYF
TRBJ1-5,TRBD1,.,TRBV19,TGTGCCAGTAGAACAGGGGGCCAGCCCCAGCATTTT,CASRTGGQPQHF
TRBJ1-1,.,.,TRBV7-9,TGTGCCAGCAGCTTAGTAGCGGGGGCAGAAGCTTTCTTT,CASSLVAGAEAFF
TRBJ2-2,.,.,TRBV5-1,TGCGCCAGCAGCTTGGTTGGGAACACCGGGGAGCTGTTTTTT,CASSLVGNTGELFF
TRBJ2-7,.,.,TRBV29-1,TGCAGCGTTAGGCAGGCGCCCTCCTACGAGCAGTACTTC,CSVRQAPSYEQYF
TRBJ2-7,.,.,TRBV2,TGTGCCAGCAGAAGGGGACCCCTCGAGCAGTACTTC,CASRRGPLEQYF
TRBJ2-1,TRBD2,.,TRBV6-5,TGTGCCAGCAGGGTGGGAGGGCCCGGAGGTGAGCAGTTCTTC,CASRVGGPGGEQFF
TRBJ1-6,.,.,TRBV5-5,TGTGCCAGCAGTCTCGACCGTTATGAGGATTCACCCCTCCACTTT,CASSLDRYEDSPLHF
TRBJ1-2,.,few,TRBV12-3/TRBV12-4,TGTGCCAGCAGTTTGAACCGTGGCTACACCTTC,CASSLNRGYTF
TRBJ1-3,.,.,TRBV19,TGTGCCAGTAAGGACTCGGGGGCTGGAAACACCATATATTTT,CASKDSGAGNTIYF
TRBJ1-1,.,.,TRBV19,TGTGCCAGTAGTATACTTAATGAAGCTTTCTTT,CASSILNEAFF
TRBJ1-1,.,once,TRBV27,TGTGCCAGCAGTCGACAGGAGAACACTGAAGCTTTCTTT,CASSRQENTEAFF
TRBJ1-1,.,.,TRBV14,TGTGCCAGCAGCCAAGGAGGGCGGGGTCCGAACACTGAAGCTTTCTTT,CASSQGGRGPNTEAFF
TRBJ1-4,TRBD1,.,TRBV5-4,TGTGCCAGCAGCTTACTGACAGGGGGCGTTGGCGAAAAACTGTTTTTT,CASSLLTGGVGEKLFF
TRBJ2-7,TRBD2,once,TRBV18,TGTGCCAGCTCGGGGGGACTAGCGAACGAGCAGTACTTC,CASSGGLANEQYF
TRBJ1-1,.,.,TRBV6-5,TGTGCCAGCAGTTACAGGTGGTTGGGCACTGAAGCTTTCTTT,CASSYRWLGTEAFF
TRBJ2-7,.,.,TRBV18,TGTGCCAGCGGATATGGGAGATCCTACGAGCAGTACTTC,CASGYGRSYEQYF
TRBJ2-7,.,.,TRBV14,TGTGCCAGCAGCCAAGAACTTATTGGCGAGCAGTACTTC,CASSQELIGEQYF
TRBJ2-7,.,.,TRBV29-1,TGCAGCGTTGAAGAATTAATAGGGGCAGGGAGATACGAGCAGTACTTC,CSVEELIGAGRYEQYF
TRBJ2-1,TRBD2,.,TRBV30,TGTGCCTGGAGTCTGGGACTAGCGGGAGTAAATGAGCAGTTCTTC,CAWSLGLAGVNEQFF
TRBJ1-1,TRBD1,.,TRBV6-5,TGTGCCAGCATCATAGGACAGGGGAGTGACACTGAAGCTTTCTTT,CASIIGQGSDTEAFF
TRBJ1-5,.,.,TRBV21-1,TGTGCCAGCATCCCGGGCTTCCCTGGTTTGCCCCAGCATTTT,CASIPGFPGLPQHF
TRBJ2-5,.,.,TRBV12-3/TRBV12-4,TGTGCCAGCAGTCTAGGGGAGACCCAGTACTTC,CASSLGETQYF
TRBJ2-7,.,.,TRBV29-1,TGCAGCGTCATGAAGGGCCCCTACGAGCAGTACTTC,CSVMKGPYEQYF
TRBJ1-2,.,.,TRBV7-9,TGTGCCAGCAGCTTGTGGACAGCTAACTATGGCTACACCTTC,CASSLWTANYGYTF
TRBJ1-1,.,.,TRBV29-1,TGCAGCGTCGGGAGGCTAATGAACACTGAAGCTTTCTTT,CSVGRLMNTEAFF
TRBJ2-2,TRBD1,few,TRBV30,TGTGCCTGGAGGGGGACAGGCGGTACCGGGGAGCTGTTTTTT,CAWRGTGGTGELFF
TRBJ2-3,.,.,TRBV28,TGTGCCAGCAGTCGCCAAGGGCAGGGCCGCACAGATACGCAGTATTTT,CASSRQGQGRTDTQYF
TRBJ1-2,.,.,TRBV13,TGTGCCAGCAGCTCCCGGGGGGGGTACGGCTATGGCTACACCTTC,CASSSRGGYGYGYTF
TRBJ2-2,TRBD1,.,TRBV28,TGTGCCAGCAGTTTGGGACAGTGGAACACCGGGGAGCTGTTTTTT,CASSLGQWNTGELFF